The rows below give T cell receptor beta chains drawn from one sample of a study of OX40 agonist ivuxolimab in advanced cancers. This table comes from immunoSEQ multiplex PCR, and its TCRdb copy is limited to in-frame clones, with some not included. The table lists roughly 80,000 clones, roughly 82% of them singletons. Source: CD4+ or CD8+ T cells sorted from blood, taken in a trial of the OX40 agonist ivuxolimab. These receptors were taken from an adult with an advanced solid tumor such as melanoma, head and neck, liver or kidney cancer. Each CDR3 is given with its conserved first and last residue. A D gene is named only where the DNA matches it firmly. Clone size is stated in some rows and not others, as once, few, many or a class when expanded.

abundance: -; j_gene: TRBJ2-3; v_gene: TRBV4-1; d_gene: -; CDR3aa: CASSPGGGLTDTQYF; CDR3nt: TGCGCCAGCAGCCCGGGCGGGGGCCTCACAGATACGCAGTATTTT
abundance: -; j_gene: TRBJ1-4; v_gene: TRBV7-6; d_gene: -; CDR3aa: CASSLVTDEKLFF; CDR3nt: TGTGCCAGCAGCTTAGTTACGGATGAAAAACTGTTTTTT
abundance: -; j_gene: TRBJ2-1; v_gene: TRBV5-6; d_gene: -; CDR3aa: CASSLVRGTYNEQFF; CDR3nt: TGTGCCAGCAGCTTGGTGCGGGGAACCTACAATGAGCAGTTCTTC
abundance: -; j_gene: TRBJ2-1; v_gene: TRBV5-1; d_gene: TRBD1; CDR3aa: CASSPDRDRGVEQFF; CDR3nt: TGCGCCAGCAGCCCAGACCGGGACAGGGGGGTTGAGCAGTTCTTC
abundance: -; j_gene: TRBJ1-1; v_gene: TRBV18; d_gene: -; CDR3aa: CASSPGREANTEAFF; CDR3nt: TGTGCCAGCTCACCCGGCCGGGAGGCGAACACTGAAGCTTTCTTT
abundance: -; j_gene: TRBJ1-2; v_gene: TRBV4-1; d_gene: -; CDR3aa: CASRTGARTDGYTF; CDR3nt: TGCGCCAGCCGTACTGGGGCCAGAACGGATGGCTACACCTTC
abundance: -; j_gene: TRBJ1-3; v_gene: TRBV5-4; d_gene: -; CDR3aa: CASSLDFGAGRNTIYF; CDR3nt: TGTGCCAGCAGCTTGGACTTCGGGGCAGGGAGAAACACCATATATTTT
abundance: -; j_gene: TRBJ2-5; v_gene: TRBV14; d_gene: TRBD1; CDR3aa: CASSQGDRVFQETQYF; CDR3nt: TGTGCCAGCAGCCAAGGGGACAGGGTATTTCAAGAGACCCAGTACTTC
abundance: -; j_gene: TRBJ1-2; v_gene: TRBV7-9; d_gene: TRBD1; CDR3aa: CASSSQGGAGYTF; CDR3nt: TGTGCCAGCAGCTCTCAGGGGGGGGCTGGCTACACCTTC
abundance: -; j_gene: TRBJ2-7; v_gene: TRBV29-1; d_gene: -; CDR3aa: CSALAGSDTRSYEQYF; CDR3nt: TGCAGCGCCCTGGCTGGGTCGGACACGCGCTCCTACGAGCAGTACTTC
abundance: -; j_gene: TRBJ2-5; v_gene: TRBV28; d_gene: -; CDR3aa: CASKGSQETQYF; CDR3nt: TGTGCCAGCAAAGGGTCTCAAGAGACCCAGTACTTC
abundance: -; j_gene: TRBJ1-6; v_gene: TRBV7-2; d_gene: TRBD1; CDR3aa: CASSLLTGKPNSPLHF; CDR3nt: TGTGCCAGCAGCTTGTTGACAGGGAAGCCTAATTCACCCCTCCACTTT
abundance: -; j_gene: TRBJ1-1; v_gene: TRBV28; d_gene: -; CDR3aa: CASSPQGSNTEAFF; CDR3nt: TGTGCCAGCAGTCCCCAGGGCAGTAACACTGAAGCTTTCTTT
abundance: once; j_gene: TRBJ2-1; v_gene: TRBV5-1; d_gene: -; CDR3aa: CASSFGQSSYNEQFF; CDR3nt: TGCGCCAGCAGCTTCGGACAAAGCTCCTACAATGAGCAGTTCTTC
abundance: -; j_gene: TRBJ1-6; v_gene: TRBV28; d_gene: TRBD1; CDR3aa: CASSLPWTGGPYNSPLHF; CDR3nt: TGTGCCAGCAGTTTACCGTGGACAGGGGGTCCCTATAATTCACCCCTCCACTTT
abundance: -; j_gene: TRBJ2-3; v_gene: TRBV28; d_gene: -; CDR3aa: CASSFMSTDTQYF; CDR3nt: TGTGCCAGCAGTTTCATGAGCACAGATACGCAGTATTTT